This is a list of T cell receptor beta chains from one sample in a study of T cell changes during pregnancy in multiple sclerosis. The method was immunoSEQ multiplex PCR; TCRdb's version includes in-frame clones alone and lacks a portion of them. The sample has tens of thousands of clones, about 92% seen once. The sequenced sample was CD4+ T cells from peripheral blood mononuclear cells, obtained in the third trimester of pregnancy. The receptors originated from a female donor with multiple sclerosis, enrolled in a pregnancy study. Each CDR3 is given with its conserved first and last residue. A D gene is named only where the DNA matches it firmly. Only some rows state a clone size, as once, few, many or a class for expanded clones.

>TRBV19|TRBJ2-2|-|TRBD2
TGTGCCAGTAGGAAGGGTTTTAGCGGGAGTTGGAACACCGGGGAGCTGTTTTTT
CASRKGFSGSWNTGELFF
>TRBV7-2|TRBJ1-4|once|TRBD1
TGTGCCAGCAGCTTGAACAGGGGGTCTGAAAAACTGTTTTTT
CASSLNRGSEKLFF
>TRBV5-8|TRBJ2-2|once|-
TGTGCCAGCAGCTTGCCGGCGGGCTCCAACAGAGGGATGGTCGGGGAGCTGTTTTTT
CASSLPAGSNRGMVGELFF
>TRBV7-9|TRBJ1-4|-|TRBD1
TGTGCCAGCAGCGTTGGGACAGGGGCTCTAACAACTAATGAAAAACTGTTTTTT
CASSVGTGALTTNEKLFF
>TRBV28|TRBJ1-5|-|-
TGTGCCAGCAGTTTAAGTCTGGCGGATAGCAATCAGCCCCAGCATTTT
CASSLSLADSNQPQHF
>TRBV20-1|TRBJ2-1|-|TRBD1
TGCAGTGCCCCAGGGGGTGCTGAGCAGTTCTTC
CSAPGGAEQFF
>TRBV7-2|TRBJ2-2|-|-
TGTGCCAGCGGGGCAAACGCGAACACCGGGGAGCTGTTTTTT
CASGANANTGELFF
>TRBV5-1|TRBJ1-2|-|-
TGCGCCAGCAGCCTGCGGGGTCTCGACTATGGCTACACCTTC
CASSLRGLDYGYTF
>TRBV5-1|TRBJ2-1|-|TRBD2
TGCGCCAGCAGCACCGGGACTAGCTCCTACAATGAGCAGTTCTTC
CASSTGTSSYNEQFF
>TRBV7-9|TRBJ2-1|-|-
TGTGCCAGCTCGGGGGACCGCTACAGTCGGGATGAGCAGTTCTTC
CASSGDRYSRDEQFF
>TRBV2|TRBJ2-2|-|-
TGTGCCAGCAGCCTAGGGACAACCGGGGAGCTGTTTTTT
CASSLGTTGELFF
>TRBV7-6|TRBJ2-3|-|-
TGTGCCAGCAGCTTAGCGGGCCCGGGACATCGCACAGATACGCAGTATTTT
CASSLAGPGHRTDTQYF
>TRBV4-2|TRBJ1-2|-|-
TGTGCCAGCAGCCAACAAATCGACAGTTTATCCTATGGCTACACCTTC
CASSQQIDSLSYGYTF
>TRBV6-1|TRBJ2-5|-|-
TGTGCCAGCAGTGCTGGGCCGGGACTGAAGGCGTGGGAGACCCAGTACTTC
CASSAGPGLKAWETQYF
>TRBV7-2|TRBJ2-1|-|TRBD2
TGTGCCAGCAGCTATCGGACTAGCGGGGGACTCTTCTACAATGAGCAGTTCTTC
CASSYRTSGGLFYNEQFF
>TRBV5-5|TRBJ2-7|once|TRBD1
TGTGCCAGCAGCACCCGACAGGGGGCGGAGGAGCAGTACTTC
CASSTRQGAEEQYF
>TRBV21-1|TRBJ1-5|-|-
TGTGCCAGCAGCAAATCTAAGGCGGGGGGCTGGGTAAGTCAGCCCCAGCATTTT
CASSKSKAGGWVSQPQHF
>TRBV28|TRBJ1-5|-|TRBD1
TGTGCCAGCAGTTTTTCTCTAATGGACAGGCCGAATCAGCCCCAGCATTTT
CASSFSLMDRPNQPQHF
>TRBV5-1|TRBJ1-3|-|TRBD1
TGCGCCAGCAGCGCCACCGGGACAGGGGTGATTACGGGCGGAAACACCATATATTTT
CASSATGTGVITGGNTIYF
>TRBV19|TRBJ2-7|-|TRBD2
TGTGCCAGCGCAATAGCGGGAGTAAAGTACTTC
CASAIAGVKYF
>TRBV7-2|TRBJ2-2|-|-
TGTGCCAGCAGCTTAGATGGCGGAAACACCGGGGAGCTGTTTTTT
CASSLDGGNTGELFF
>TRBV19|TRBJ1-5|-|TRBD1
TGTGCCAGTAGTACACAGGACAGGGGGACCAATCAGCCCCAGCATTTT
CASSTQDRGTNQPQHF
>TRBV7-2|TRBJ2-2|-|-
TGTGCCAGCAGCCGTACCGGGACACATAACACCGGGGAGCTGTTTTTT
CASSRTGTHNTGELFF
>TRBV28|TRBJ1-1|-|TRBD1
TGTGCCAGCAGTTCTTCTTCCCGGGACAGGGGACATAGGGCTTTCTTT
CASSSSSRDRGHRAFF
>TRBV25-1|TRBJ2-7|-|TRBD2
TGTGCCAGTCGACCGGGGGGTAATCAGTACGAGCAGTACTTC
CASRPGGNQYEQYF
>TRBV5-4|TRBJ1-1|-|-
TGTGCCAGCAGCTTGGCGTCGACAGGAAACACTGAAGCTTTCTTT
CASSLASTGNTEAFF
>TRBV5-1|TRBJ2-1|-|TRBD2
TGCGCCAGCAGCTGGTCCGGGACTAGCGGGAAGAAGAATGAGCAGTTCTTC
CASSWSGTSGKKNEQFF
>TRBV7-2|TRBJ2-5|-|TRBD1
TGTGCCAGCAGCTCCGGGACAGGGGGAGTGCAAGAGACCCAGTACTTC
CASSSGTGGVQETQYF
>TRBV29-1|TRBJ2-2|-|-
TGCAGCGTTGGGCCCCTCACCGGGGAGCTGTTTTTT
CSVGPLTGELFF
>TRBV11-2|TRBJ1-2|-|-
TGTGCCAGCAGCCCCGCGAGCGGCTACACCTTC
CASSPASGYTF
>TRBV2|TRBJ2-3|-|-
TGTGCCAGCAGTGAAGGAGTCAGCACAGATACGCAGTATTTT
CASSEGVSTDTQYF
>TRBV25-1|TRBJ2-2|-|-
TGTGCCAGCGCCGGAAGGGGAAGGACGAACACCGGGGAGCTGTTTTTT
CASAGRGRTNTGELFF
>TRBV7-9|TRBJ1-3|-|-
TGTGCCAGCAGCTTTATGGACTACTCTGGAAACACCATATATTTT
CASSFMDYSGNTIYF
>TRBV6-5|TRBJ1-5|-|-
TGTGCCAGCAGTTACGGAAGCGGCAATCAGCCCCAGCATTTT
CASSYGSGNQPQHF
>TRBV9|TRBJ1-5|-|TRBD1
TGTGCCAGCAGCAGGACAGGAGACAATCAGCCCCAGCATTTT
CASSRTGDNQPQHF
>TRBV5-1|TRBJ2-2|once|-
TGCGCCAGCAGTCCCCTAGTAGCGGATAACACCGGGGAGCTGTTTTTT
CASSPLVADNTGELFF
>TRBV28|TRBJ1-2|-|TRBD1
TGTGCCAGCAGCCCCGATTGGACAGGGCGTGGCTACACCTTC
CASSPDWTGRGYTF
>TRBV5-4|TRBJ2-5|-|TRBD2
TGTGCCAGCAGCTTGCCTCCGGGACTAGCGGGAGGACGCGAGACCCAGTACTTC
CASSLPPGLAGGRETQYF
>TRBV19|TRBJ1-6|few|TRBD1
TGTGCCAGTAGTATATCGGGACAGGAAAACTCACCCCTCCACTTT
CASSISGQENSPLHF
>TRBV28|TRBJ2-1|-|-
TGTGCCAGCTCCCGGGCCGGGAGTGAGCAGTTCTTC
CASSRAGSEQFF
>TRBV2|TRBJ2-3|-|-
TGTGCCAGCAGTCTTTTTCTCACAGATACGCAGTATTTT
CASSLFLTDTQYF
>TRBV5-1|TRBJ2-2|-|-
TGCGCCAGCAGCCCCCCGGCATTCAGGGGCGGGGAGCTGTTTTTT
CASSPPAFRGGELFF
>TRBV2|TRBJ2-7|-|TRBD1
TGTGCCAGCAGCTCCGGGACAGCGCGGGAGCAGTACTTC
CASSSGTAREQYF
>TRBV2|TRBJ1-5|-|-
TGTGCCAGCAGGCAAAACCAGGGGAATCAGCCCCAGCATTTT
CASRQNQGNQPQHF
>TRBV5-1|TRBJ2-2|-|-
TGCGCCAGCAGCTTGGGAGGAGGGTCCGGGGAGCTGTTTTTT
CASSLGGGSGELFF
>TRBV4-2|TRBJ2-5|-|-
TGTGCCAGCAGCCAAGATCTGGGGCATGGAGAGACCCAGTACTTC
CASSQDLGHGETQYF
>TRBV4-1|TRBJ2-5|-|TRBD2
TGCGCCAGCAGCCCCACCCCGACGGGGGGGTACCAAGAGACCCAGTACTTC
CASSPTPTGGYQETQYF
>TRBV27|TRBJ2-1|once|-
TGTGCCAGCAGTTTATCGATAAGGGGTAATGAGCAGTTCTTC
CASSLSIRGNEQFF
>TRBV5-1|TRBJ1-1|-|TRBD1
TGCGCCAGCAGCCTGGTAGGGGGCGGCACTGAAGCTTTCTTT
CASSLVGGGTEAFF
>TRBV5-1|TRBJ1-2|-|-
TGCGCCAGCAGCTTGGACACCTACTATGGCTACACCTTC
CASSLDTYYGYTF
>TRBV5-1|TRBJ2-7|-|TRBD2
TGCGCCAGCAGCGCCCGAAGCGGGGGGGCCTCCTACGAGCAGTACTTC
CASSARSGGASYEQYF
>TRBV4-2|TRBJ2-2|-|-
TGTGCCAGCAGCCAAGATGTAACGCAGGGCCCGGGGAACACCGGGGAGCTGTTTTTT
CASSQDVTQGPGNTGELFF
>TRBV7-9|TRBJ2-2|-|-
TGTGCCAGCAGCTGGGGGACAAAGAACACCGGGGAGCTGTTTTTT
CASSWGTKNTGELFF